The 11 T cell receptor beta chains given below trace back to one sample, sequenced in a study of spatial heterogeneity in lung cancer. Study-level findings and limits: Tumor mutation counts were tracked by expanded intratumoral alpha and beta TCR counts.

Noted time point: sample taken at primary tumor resection. TCRdb independently ran MiXCR on the 5' RACE reads; one entry per CDR3 protein. The sample lists about 3,900 distinct CDR3 sequences, 11% occurring once. Their antigens remain unidentified. The input for sequencing was lung tumor tissue, taken at surgery. The receptors stem from a male donor with early-stage non-small cell lung cancer.

This clonotype appeared many times. V is TRBV5-8 and J is TRBJ2-6, with D hard to call. This CDR3 is built from 16 residues. The V end lost 6 bases, the J end lost 2 bases, and 15 bases lay between the germline ends. Per the germline V gene, CDR1 is SGHTS and CDR2 is YDEGEE. The CDR3 nucleotides read TGTGCCAGCAACCCGCCCAGGAACCCTGGGGCCAACGTCCTGACTTTC. Protein: CASNPPRNPGANVLTF.

The rearrangement uses TRBV20-1 and TRBJ2-1, with TRBD2 matching 10 bases. Germline V gives CDR1 DFQATT, CDR2 SNEGSKA (reference sequence). Trimming took 6 bases from V and 7 from J; bases not matched to a gene: 12. This CDR3 comprises 15 residues. The CDR3 is CSAQVGLAGVNEQFF. The DNA of the CDR3 is TGCAGTGCCCAAGTAGGCCTAGCGGGAGTAAATGAGCAGTTCTTC.

This clonotype was seen only a few times. The V and J genes are TRBV5-1 and TRBJ2-3; 13 bases are shared with TRBD2. The CDR3 runs to 14 residues. Trimming removed 4 bases from V and 7 bases from J; junction bases left unmatched: 3. Germline CDR1 SGHRS, CDR2 YFSETQ. This CDR3 reads CASSPGTSGNTQYF. CDR3 DNA sequence: TGCGCCAGCAGCCCCGGGACTAGCGGGAATACGCAGTATTTT.

The V call is TRBV20-1, the J call TRBJ2-5, with TRBD2 matching over 8 bases. J gave up 0 bases and V 3 bases, and 6 bases lay outside the gene matches. The germline CDR1 and CDR2 sequences are DFQATT and SNEGSKA (reference sequence). CDR3 length: 15 amino acids. CDR3 in DNA: TGCAGTGCTAGGGAATCGGGGGGGTACCAAGAGACCCAGTACTTC. It specifies CSARESGGYQETQYF.

This clonotype was seen only a few times. This chain joins TRBV20-1 and TRBJ1-2; tentatively, D is TRBD1 (6 bases). The CDR3 runs to 15 residues. Germline values: CDR1 DFQATT, CDR2 SNEGSKA (reference sequence). Between the trimmed V and J ends, which lost 0 bases and 0 bases, there was a span of 11 bases. For the CDR3, the DNA is TGCAGTGCTAGAGACGTACAGGGAACTAACTATGGCTACACCTTC. This gives the protein CSARDVQGTNYGYTF.

Ten or more counts support this clonotype. In DNA, the CDR3 is TGTGCCAGCAGTGAGGCAGGGCGGAACACTGAAGCTTTCTTT. It specifies CASSEAGRNTEAFF. The V call is TRBV25-1, the J call TRBJ1-1; D might be TRBD1 (5 bases). The V end was cut by 3 bases, the J end by 1 base, with 9 bases between. Germline V gene sequence: CDR1 MGHDK, CDR2 SYGVNS. This CDR3 has 14 amino acids.

This clonotype showed up just a few times. V usage is TRBV2 and J usage is TRBJ2-3; D not resolved. Trimming removed 6 bases from V and 0 bases from J, with 16 bases in between. Germline lookup yields CDR1 SNHLY and CDR2 FYNNEI. This CDR3 contains 16 residues. The CDR3 loop reads CASRSRHRPSTDTQYF. The CDR3 DNA reads TGTGCCAGCAGATCCAGACACCGACCTAGCACAGATACGCAGTATTTT. The full variable domain, with the rest looked up from reference TRBV2 and TRBJ2-3, is EPEVTQTPSHQVTQMGQEVILRCVPISNHLYFYWYRQILGQKVEFLVSFYNNEISEKSEIFDDQFSVERPDGSNFTLKIRSTKLEDSAMYFCASRSRHRPSTDTQYFGPGTRLTVL.

The chain is built from TRBV7-2 and TRBJ2-3; TRBD2 is a possible D gene (7 bases). Looked up from germline, CDR1 is SGHTA and CDR2 is FQGNSA. Trimming took 5 bases from V and 7 from J, leaving 13 bases between them. This CDR3 region has 13 residues. CDR3 DNA sequence: TGTGCCAGCAGCCGAGGGGGGGAAAATACGCAGTATTTT. The encoded protein is CASSRGGENTQYF.

The V call is TRBV6-1, the J call TRBJ1-1, with 7 bases fitting TRBD1. The CDR3 is 13 amino acids. CDR1 is MNHNS, CDR2 SASEGT, per germline. Unmatched junction bases numbered 2, after V lost 6 bases and J lost 1 base. The CDR3 loop reads CASSWDRNTEAFF. CDR3 DNA sequence: TGTGCCAGCAGCTGGGACAGGAACACTGAAGCTTTCTTT.

Concerning this clonotype: With a much larger clone just one base away, this may be a read error. The chain recombines TRBV6-5 with TRBJ2-7; 11 nucleotides match TRBD2. Trimming cost V 4 bases and J 7 bases; bases outside gene matches: 6. Germline V CDR1 and CDR2: MNHEY, SVGAGI. The CDR3 has 14 residues. The CDR3 DNA sequence: TGTGCCAGCAGTTTTAGCGGGGGGGCCGGAGAGCAGTACTTC. Its protein product is CASSFSGGAGEQYF.

V is TRBV7-2 and J is TRBJ1-4; possible D gene TRBD1, 5 bases. The germline V and J ends were trimmed by 2 bases and 5 bases, with 9 bases remaining between them. The CDR3 consists of 14 residues. The germline V gene encodes CDR1 SGHTA and CDR2 FQGNSA. CDR3: CASSLRGANEKLFF. The CDR3 DNA reads as TGTGCCAGCAGCTTAAGGGGCGCGAATGAAAAACTGTTTTTT.